What follows are 10 T cell receptor beta chains derived from one specimen sequenced in a study of blood T cell repertoires in COVID-19. Profiling relied on immunoSEQ multiplex PCR, and the TCRdb table lists in-frame clones only, not all of them. The data show about 200,000 clones, over 75% seen once. Sequenced material: peripheral blood. Receptors originate from a woman older than 75 with acute or convalescent COVID-19.

The chain employs TRBV7-9 and TRBJ1-4; 7 bases agree with TRBD1. Trimming at V came to 7 bases and at J to 5 bases, leaving 4 bases not matched to a gene. From germline, CDR1 is SEHNR and CDR2 FQNEAQ (reference sequence). This CDR3 comprises 13 residues. The CDR3 bases are TGTGCCAGCAAGGGACAGCCCAATGAAAAACTGTTTTTT. It yields the protein CASKGQPNEKLFF.

This clone was counted between two and nine times. This chain connects TRBV19 to TRBJ2-5; 11 bases line up with TRBD2. The germline CDR1 and CDR2 sequences are LNHDA and SQIVND (reference sequence). CDR3 length: 16 amino acids. With V trimmed by 4 bases and J by 2 bases, 6 bases remained unmatched. Written as DNA, the CDR3 is TGTGCCAGTAGTACCACCCTAGCGGGGGGACAAGAGACCCAGTACTTC. Translation: CASSTTLAGGQETQYF.

The V and J genes are TRBV12-3 or TRBV12-4 and TRBJ1-3; possible D gene TRBD1, 6 bases. The germline V and J ends were trimmed by 6 bases and 6 bases, with 12 bases remaining between them. The CDR3 covers 13 residues. As DNA, the CDR3 is TGTGCCAGCAGCAGGGGACCGGAAAACACCATATATTTT. This encodes CASSRGPENTIYF.

This clone has just a few counts. V gene TRBV6-5 combines with J gene TRBJ1-1; TRBD1 aligns across 7 bases. In germline, CDR1 is MNHEY, CDR2 SVGAGI. The CDR3 contains 15 residues. V shed 5 bases, J shed 0 bases, and the junction held 6 bases outside the gene matches. CDR3 loop: CASSPPGQLNTEAFF. CDR3 nucleotides: TGTGCCAGCAGTCCCCCGGGACAGCTGAACACTGAAGCTTTCTTT.

This clone was counted once. V and J are TRBV30 and TRBJ1-4; the D is unclear. The CDR3 is 14 amino acids. Trimming cost V 2 bases and J 8 bases, with 15 bases left between them. Germline assignment: CDR1 GTSNPN and CDR2 SVGIG (reference sequence). CDR3 sequence: CAWSLPGLAEKLFF. Written as DNA, the CDR3 is TGTGCCTGGAGTTTACCAGGTCTGGCCGAAAAACTGTTTTTT.

The genes are TRBV3-1 (or the pseudogene TRBV3-2) and TRBJ1-4; D perhaps matches TRBD1 (6 bases). Germline CDR1 LGHDT, CDR2 YNNKEL (reference sequence). The CDR3 runs 15 residues. V lost 4 bases and J 4 bases, leaving 13 bases between the germline ends. DNA for the CDR3: TGTGCCAGCAGCCCGACCAGGGGCCTTAATGAAAAACTGTTTTTT. Translated: CASSPTRGLNEKLFF.

V usage is TRBV12-3 or TRBV12-4 and J usage is TRBJ1-1, with D perhaps TRBD1 (5 bases). Trimming cost V 5 bases and J 1 base, with 8 bases left between them. This CDR3 spans 13 amino acids. This chain's CDR3 is CASSGRGNTEAFF. CDR3 nucleotides: TGTGCCAGCAGTGGAAGGGGGAACACTGAAGCTTTCTTT.

This chain joins TRBV7-2 and TRBJ2-7; tentative D call: TRBD2 (5 bases). V was cut by 4 bases and J by 0 bases, with 10 bases left in between. CDR1 and CDR2 (germline): SGHTA, FQGNSA. The CDR3 is 14 amino acids. As DNA, the CDR3 is TGTGCCAGCAGCTATGGAGGTAGCTCCTACGAGCAGTACTTC. Translating gives CASSYGGSSYEQYF.

The rearrangement links TRBV4-2 to TRBJ2-2; D might be TRBD2 (6 bases). CDR1 is LGHNA, CDR2 YNFKEQ, per germline. The CDR3 contains 16 residues. Trimming took off 1 base at V and 4 bases at J, with 13 bases between the two ends. The CDR3 region has the DNA TGTGCCAGCAGCCAAGTACGGGGGATGGGCACCGGGGAGCTGTTTTTT. Amino acids: CASSQVRGMGTGELFF.

The V call is TRBV11-3, the J call TRBJ2-3; 11 bases agree with TRBD1. The V segment lost 1 base and the J segment 4 bases; nucleotides outside the gene matches: 4. In germline, CDR1 is SGHNT, CDR2 YENEEA. The CDR3 runs to 16 residues. CDR3 nucleotides: TGTGCCAGCAGCTTAGGCCGGACAGGGGGCGCAGATACGCAGTATTTT. Amino acid sequence: CASSLGRTGGADTQYF.